This T cell receptor beta chain was retrieved from a study of identical twins' blood T cells. The wider study: About 50 million reads came from about 12 libraries, six alpha, six beta. Study-wide results and limits: Shared CDR3 clonotype counts tracked mainly the product of cloneset sizes.

Details on this clonotype: Its antigen remains unidentified.

CDR1 and CDR2 (germline): DFQATT, SNEGSKA (reference sequence). Losses at the gene ends were 2 bases for V and 0 bases for J; bases not matched to a gene: 6. The CDR3 runs to 17 residues. MiXCR, applied by TCRdb to the 5' RACE reads, yields one record per CDR3 protein. The top ten hold about 6% of the sample, which has hundreds of thousands of distinct CDR3 sequences, approximately 30% seen once. What was sequenced was PBMCs. This rearrangement joins TRBV20-1 to TRBJ2-1, with 11 bases identical to TRBD2. The sequence was obtained from a woman aged 18-49 years in good health. As DNA, the CDR3 is TGCAGTGCTAGATTAGCGGGAGGGGGGAGCTCCTACAATGAGCAGTTCTTC. Amino acids: CSARLAGGGSSYNEQFF.